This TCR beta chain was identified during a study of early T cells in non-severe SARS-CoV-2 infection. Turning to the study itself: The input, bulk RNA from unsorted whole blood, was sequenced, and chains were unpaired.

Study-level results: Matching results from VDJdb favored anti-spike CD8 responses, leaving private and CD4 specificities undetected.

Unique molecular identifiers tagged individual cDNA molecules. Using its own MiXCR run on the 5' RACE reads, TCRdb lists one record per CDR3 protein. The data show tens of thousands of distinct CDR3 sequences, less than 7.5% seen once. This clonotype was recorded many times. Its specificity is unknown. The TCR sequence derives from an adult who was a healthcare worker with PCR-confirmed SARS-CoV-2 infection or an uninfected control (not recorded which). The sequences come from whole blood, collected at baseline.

CDR3 loop: CASSLARLLDEQFF. For the CDR3, the DNA is TGTGCCAGCAGCTTAGCGAGACTACTGGATGAGCAGTTCTTC. The chain carries TRBV7-6 and TRBJ2-1; D may be TRBD2 (5 bases). The CDR3 spans 14 residues. V lost 0 bases and J 8 bases, leaving 11 bases between the germline ends. In germline, CDR1 is SGHVS, CDR2 FNYEAQ.